This T cell receptor beta chain derives from a study of blood T cell repertoires in COVID-19. Study summary: Sites across the United States, Italy and Spain contributed samples from acute and convalescent COVID-19.

V lost 5 bases and J lost 6, with 11 bases in between. This CDR3 has 13 residues. Germline V gene data show CDR1 as SGHTA and CDR2 as FQGNSA. Original data processing: By means of reference gene primer amplification, nucleated cell counts were estimated. Here immunoSEQ multiplex PCR was the method, and the copy in TCRdb shows in-frame clones only, minus some. The D gene and trimming were derived from the DNA, and the V and J assignments and clone size from that table. Altogether roughly 60,000 clones are present, approximately 84% being singletons, with the ten largest covering about 25%. This TCR was recovered from a human donor in a cohort sampled during active COVID-19. The chain is built from TRBV7-2 and TRBJ1-5, with D hard to call. The sample was peripheral blood. This CDR3 reads CASSPLSGQPQHF. CDR3 in DNA: TGTGCCAGCAGCCCACTTTCGGGTCAGCCCCAGCATTTT.